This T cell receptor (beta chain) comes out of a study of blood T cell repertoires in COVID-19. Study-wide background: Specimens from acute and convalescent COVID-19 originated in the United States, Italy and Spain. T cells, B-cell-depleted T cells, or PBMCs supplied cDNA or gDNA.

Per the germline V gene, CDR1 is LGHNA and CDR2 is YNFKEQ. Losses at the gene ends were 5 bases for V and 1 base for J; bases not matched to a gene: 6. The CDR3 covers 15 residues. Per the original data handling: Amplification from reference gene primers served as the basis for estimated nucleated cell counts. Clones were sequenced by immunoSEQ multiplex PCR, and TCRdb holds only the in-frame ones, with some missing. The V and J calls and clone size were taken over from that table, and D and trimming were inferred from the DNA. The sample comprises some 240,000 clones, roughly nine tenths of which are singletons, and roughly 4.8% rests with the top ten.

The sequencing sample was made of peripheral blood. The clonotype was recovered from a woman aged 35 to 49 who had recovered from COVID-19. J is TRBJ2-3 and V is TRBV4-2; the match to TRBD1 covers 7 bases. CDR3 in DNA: TGTGCCAGCAGCTACCGGGACAGACGCACAGATACGCAGTATTTT. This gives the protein CASSYRDRRTDTQYF.